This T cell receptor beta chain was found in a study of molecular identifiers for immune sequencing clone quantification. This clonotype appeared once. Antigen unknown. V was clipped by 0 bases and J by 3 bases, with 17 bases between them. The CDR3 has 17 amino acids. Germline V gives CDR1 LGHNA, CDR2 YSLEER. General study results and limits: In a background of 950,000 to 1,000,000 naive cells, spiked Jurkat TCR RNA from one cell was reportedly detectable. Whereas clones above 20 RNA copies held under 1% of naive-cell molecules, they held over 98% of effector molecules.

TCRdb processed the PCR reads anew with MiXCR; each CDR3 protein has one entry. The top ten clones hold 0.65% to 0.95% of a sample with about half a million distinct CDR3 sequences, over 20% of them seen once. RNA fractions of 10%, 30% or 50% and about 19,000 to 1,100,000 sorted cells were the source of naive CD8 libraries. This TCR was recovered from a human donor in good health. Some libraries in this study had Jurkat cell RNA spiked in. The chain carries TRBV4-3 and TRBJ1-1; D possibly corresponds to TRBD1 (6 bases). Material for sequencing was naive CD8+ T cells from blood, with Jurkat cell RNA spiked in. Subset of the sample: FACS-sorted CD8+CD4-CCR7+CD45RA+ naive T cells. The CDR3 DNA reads TGCGCCAGCAGCCAAGATGGGTTAAGGGGGGGGGACACTGAAGCTTTCTTT. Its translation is CASSQDGLRGGDTEAFF.